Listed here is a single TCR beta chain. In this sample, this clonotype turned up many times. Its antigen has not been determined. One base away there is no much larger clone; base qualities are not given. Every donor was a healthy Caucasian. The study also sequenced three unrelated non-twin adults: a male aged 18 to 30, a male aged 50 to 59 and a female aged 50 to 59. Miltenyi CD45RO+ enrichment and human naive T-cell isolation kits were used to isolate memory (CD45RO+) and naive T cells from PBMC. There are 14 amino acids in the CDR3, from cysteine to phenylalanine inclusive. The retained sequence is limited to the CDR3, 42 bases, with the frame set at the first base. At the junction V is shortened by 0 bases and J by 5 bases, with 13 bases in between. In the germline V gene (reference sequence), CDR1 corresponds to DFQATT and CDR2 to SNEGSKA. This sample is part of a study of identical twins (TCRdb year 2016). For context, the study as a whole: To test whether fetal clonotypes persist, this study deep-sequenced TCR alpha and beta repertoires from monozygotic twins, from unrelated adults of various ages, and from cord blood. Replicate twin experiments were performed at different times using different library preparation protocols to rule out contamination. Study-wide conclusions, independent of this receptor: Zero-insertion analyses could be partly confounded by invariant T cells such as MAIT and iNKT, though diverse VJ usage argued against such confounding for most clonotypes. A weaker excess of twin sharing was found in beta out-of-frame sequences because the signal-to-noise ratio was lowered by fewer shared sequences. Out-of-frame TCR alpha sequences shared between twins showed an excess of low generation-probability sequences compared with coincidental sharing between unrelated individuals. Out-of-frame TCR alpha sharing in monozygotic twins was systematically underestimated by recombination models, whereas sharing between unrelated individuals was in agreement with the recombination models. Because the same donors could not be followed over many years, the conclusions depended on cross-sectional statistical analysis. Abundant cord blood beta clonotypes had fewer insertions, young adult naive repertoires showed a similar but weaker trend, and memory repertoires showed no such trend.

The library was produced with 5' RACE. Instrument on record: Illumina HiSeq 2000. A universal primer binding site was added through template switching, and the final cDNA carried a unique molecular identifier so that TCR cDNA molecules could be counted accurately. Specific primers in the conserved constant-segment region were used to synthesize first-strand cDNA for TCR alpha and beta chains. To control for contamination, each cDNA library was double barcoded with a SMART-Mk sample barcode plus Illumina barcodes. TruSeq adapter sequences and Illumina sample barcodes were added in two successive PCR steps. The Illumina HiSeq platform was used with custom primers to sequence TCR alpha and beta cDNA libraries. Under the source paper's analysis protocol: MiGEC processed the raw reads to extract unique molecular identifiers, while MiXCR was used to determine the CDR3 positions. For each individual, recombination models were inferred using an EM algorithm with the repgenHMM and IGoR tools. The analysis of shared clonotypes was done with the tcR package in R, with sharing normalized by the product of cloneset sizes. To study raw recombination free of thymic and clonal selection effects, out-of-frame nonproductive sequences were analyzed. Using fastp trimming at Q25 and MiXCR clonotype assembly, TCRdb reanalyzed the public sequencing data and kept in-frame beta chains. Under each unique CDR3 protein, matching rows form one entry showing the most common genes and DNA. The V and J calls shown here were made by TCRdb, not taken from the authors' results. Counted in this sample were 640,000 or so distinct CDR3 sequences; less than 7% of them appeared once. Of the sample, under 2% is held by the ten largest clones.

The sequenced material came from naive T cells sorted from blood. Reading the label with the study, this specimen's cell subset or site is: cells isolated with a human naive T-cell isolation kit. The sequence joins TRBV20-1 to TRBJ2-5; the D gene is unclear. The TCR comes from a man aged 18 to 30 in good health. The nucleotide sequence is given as TGCAGTGCTAGAGAGGTTGTGGCACCGGAGACCCAGTACTTC. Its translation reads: CSAREVVAPETQYF.